A selection of T cell receptor beta chains follows, all from one sample in a study of vaccination and CD4 T cells after COVID-19. These receptors are not linked to any known antigen. Via MiXCR, TCRdb re-called the PCR reads, giving one row per CDR3 protein. The table includes almost 9,500 distinct CDR3 sequences, more than 45% detected once. Source material: CD4+ T cells from blood, cultured in vitro. The receptors stem from a human donor who had recovered from COVID-19. Each CDR3 is given with its conserved first and last residue. Fields, in order: J gene, clone size, D gene, V gene, CDR3 protein, CDR3 DNA. The D gene is left open where the match is weak. A row's size may be missing; if present it is once, few, many or a size class.

j_call: TRBJ2-4
clone_size: -
d_call: -
v_call: TRBV7-2
cdr3_aa: CASSSVMVKNIQYF
cdr3_nt: TGTGCCAGCAGCTCTGTGATGGTCAAAAACATTCAGTACTTC

j_call: TRBJ2-7
clone_size: -
d_call: TRBD2
v_call: TRBV20-1
cdr3_aa: CSARDSGIYEQYF
cdr3_nt: TGCAGTGCTAGAGACAGCGGGATCTACGAGCAGTACTTC

j_call: TRBJ1-2
clone_size: -
d_call: -
v_call: TRBV4-3
cdr3_aa: CASSQEAGMSGYTF
cdr3_nt: TGCGCCAGCAGCCAAGAGGCGGGAATGAGTGGCTACACCTTC

j_call: TRBJ2-7
clone_size: few
d_call: TRBD1
v_call: TRBV20-1
cdr3_aa: CSVWTGRGYEQYF
cdr3_nt: TGCAGTGTTTGGACAGGGCGAGGCTACGAGCAGTACTTC

j_call: TRBJ2-7
clone_size: -
d_call: TRBD1
v_call: TRBV20-1
cdr3_aa: CSARDPRGSSYEQYF
cdr3_nt: TGCAGTGCTAGAGATCCCAGGGGGAGCTCCTACGAGCAGTACTTC

j_call: TRBJ2-3
clone_size: -
d_call: -
v_call: TRBV6-1
cdr3_aa: CASRNTDTQYF
cdr3_nt: TGTGCCAGCAGGAACACAGATACGCAGTATTTT

j_call: TRBJ1-2
clone_size: few
d_call: -
v_call: TRBV7-8
cdr3_aa: CASSLGGHDGYTF
cdr3_nt: TGTGCCAGCAGCTTAGGAGGCCATGATGGCTACACCTTC

j_call: TRBJ1-4
clone_size: few
d_call: -
v_call: TRBV6-2/TRBV6-3
cdr3_aa: CASRTDGRGNEKLFF
cdr3_nt: TGTGCCAGCAGAACAGACGGACGGGGAAATGAAAAACTGTTTTTT

j_call: TRBJ2-7
clone_size: -
d_call: -
v_call: TRBV28
cdr3_aa: CASTGADIRIHEQYF
cdr3_nt: TGTGCCAGCACCGGGGCAGACATCCGTATACACGAGCAGTACTTC

j_call: TRBJ1-2
clone_size: few
d_call: TRBD1
v_call: TRBV6-1
cdr3_aa: CASRGGTGDANYGYTF
cdr3_nt: TGTGCCAGCAGGGGGGGGACAGGGGATGCTAACTATGGCTACACCTTC

j_call: TRBJ1-1
clone_size: few
d_call: -
v_call: TRBV6-5
cdr3_aa: CASSYSSGDTEAFF
cdr3_nt: TGTGCCAGCAGTTACTCGAGCGGAGACACTGAAGCTTTCTTT

j_call: TRBJ2-7
clone_size: -
d_call: TRBD1
v_call: TRBV15
cdr3_aa: CATSSGTGLEQYF
cdr3_nt: TGTGCCACCAGCTCAGGGACAGGGCTTGAGCAGTACTTC

j_call: TRBJ2-1
clone_size: -
d_call: TRBD1
v_call: TRBV20-1
cdr3_aa: CSARDLPRGTPYNEQFF
cdr3_nt: TGCAGTGCTAGAGATCTCCCCAGGGGGACCCCCTACAATGAGCAGTTCTTC

j_call: TRBJ2-2
clone_size: medium-sized
d_call: TRBD2
v_call: TRBV18
cdr3_aa: CASSPRTSGGLNTGELFF
cdr3_nt: TGTGCCAGCTCACCAAGGACTAGCGGGGGCCTGAACACCGGGGAGCTGTTTTTT

j_call: TRBJ2-3
clone_size: few
d_call: TRBD2
v_call: TRBV11-2
cdr3_aa: CASSRVAGGADTQYF
cdr3_nt: TGTGCCAGCAGCAGAGTAGCGGGGGGCGCAGATACGCAGTATTTT

j_call: TRBJ1-1
clone_size: -
d_call: TRBD1
v_call: TRBV5-1
cdr3_aa: CASSLGGGVMNTEAFF
cdr3_nt: TGCGCCAGCAGCTTGGGAGGGGGCGTCATGAACACTGAAGCTTTCTTT

j_call: TRBJ1-1
clone_size: -
d_call: TRBD1
v_call: TRBV20-1
cdr3_aa: CSARGRGPYTEAFF
cdr3_nt: TGCAGTGCTAGAGGCAGGGGGCCTTACACTGAAGCTTTCTTT

j_call: TRBJ2-5
clone_size: few
d_call: -
v_call: TRBV6-2/TRBV6-3
cdr3_aa: CASSSVGTQYF
cdr3_nt: TGTGCCAGCAGCTCGGTAGGGACCCAGTACTTC

j_call: TRBJ2-5
clone_size: -
d_call: TRBD2
v_call: TRBV10-3
cdr3_aa: CAISESRLAGGVQETQYF
cdr3_nt: TGTGCCATCAGTGAGTCGAGACTAGCGGGAGGCGTACAAGAGACCCAGTACTTC

j_call: TRBJ2-1
clone_size: -
d_call: TRBD2
v_call: TRBV25-1
cdr3_aa: CASSATTSGGLYNEQFF
cdr3_nt: TGTGCCAGCAGTGCCACGACTAGCGGGGGCCTATACAATGAGCAGTTCTTC

j_call: TRBJ2-3
clone_size: few
d_call: TRBD2
v_call: TRBV6-1
cdr3_aa: CASSEALAGGPKDTQYF
cdr3_nt: TGTGCCAGCAGTGAAGCTTTAGCGGGAGGGCCGAAAGATACGCAGTATTTT

j_call: TRBJ1-1
clone_size: few
d_call: -
v_call: TRBV6-2/TRBV6-3
cdr3_aa: CASRRDLNTEAFF
cdr3_nt: TGTGCCAGCAGACGGGACCTGAACACTGAAGCTTTCTTT

j_call: TRBJ1-3
clone_size: few
d_call: -
v_call: TRBV7-9
cdr3_aa: CASSPAAGNTIYF
cdr3_nt: TGTGCCAGCAGCCCGGCCGCTGGAAACACCATATATTTT

j_call: TRBJ2-2
clone_size: medium-sized
d_call: -
v_call: TRBV9
cdr3_aa: CASTPRDGANTGELFF
cdr3_nt: TGTGCCAGCACGCCACGGGACGGGGCGAACACCGGGGAGCTGTTTTTT

j_call: TRBJ2-3
clone_size: few
d_call: TRBD1
v_call: TRBV19
cdr3_aa: CASSPRTGRATDTQYF
cdr3_nt: TGTGCCAGTAGTCCAAGGACAGGGCGGGCCACAGATACGCAGTATTTT